Each of the 13 T cell receptor beta chains below was sequenced from the same sample in a study of shared clonotypes between healthy human individuals. The repertoire was sequenced with immunoSEQ multiplex PCR; TCRdb's copy has only in-frame clones and lacks some. The table has 470,000 or so clones, roughly 80% seen once. Sequencing was carried out using PBMCs. The source of these receptors is a woman between 40 and 50 years old in good health. Some clones in this sample may be carry-over from other donors' samples.

This chain links TRBV5-6 with TRBJ2-2, with 9 bases identical to TRBD1. Germline CDR1 is SGHDT and CDR2 is YYEEEE. CDR3 length: 15 amino acids. V shed 2 bases and J 3 bases; nucleotides not matched to a gene: 2. CDR3 in DNA: TGTGCCAGCAGCTTCGGGGACAGGGACACCGGGGAGCTGTTTTTT. Residues: CASSFGDRDTGELFF.

The chain recombines TRBV6-5 with TRBJ2-2, with unresolved D. V lost 3 bases to trimming and J lost 6 bases, with 5 bases between them. In germline, CDR1 is MNHEY, CDR2 SVGAGI. CDR3 length equals 12 residues. CDR3 sequence: CASSYIPGELFF. The CDR3 region has the DNA TGTGCCAGCAGTTATATCCCCGGGGAGCTGTTTTTT.

This clone was detected only once. The chain links TRBV6-1 to TRBJ2-1; D remains ambiguous. Trimming pared 0 bases from V and 13 bases from J, leaving 7 bases between. The V gene's germline CDR1 is MNHNS and CDR2 SASEGT. CDR3 length equals 11 residues. This chain's CDR3 is CASSEAYAQFF. The CDR3 bases are TGTGCCAGCAGTGAAGCGTACGCCCAGTTCTTC.

The table lists this clone with a count of one. This sequence is one base from a far larger clone and is likely a read error. For the CDR3, the DNA is TGTGCCAGCAGTGAGGGGGCAATGACTCCGTACGAGCAGTACTTC. This encodes CASSEGAMTPYEQYF. The J gene is TRBJ2-7, the V gene TRBV2, with a tentative D call TRBD1 (6 bases). Germline V CDR1 and CDR2: SNHLY, FYNNEI. V was cut by 3 bases and J by 4 bases, with 16 bases left in between. CDR3 length equals 15 residues.

This clone was detected only once. The V and J genes are TRBV5-1 and TRBJ2-2; TRBD2 matches 8 bases. Germline CDR1 reads SGHRS; CDR2 reads YFSETQ. The junction had 2 bases not matched to a gene; V was cut back by 0 bases and J by 4 bases. The CDR3 is made up of 15 amino acids. CDR3 amino acids: CASSLEAGVTGELFF. The CDR3 nucleotides read TGCGCCAGCAGCTTGGAAGCGGGAGTCACCGGGGAGCTGTTTTTT.

The chain recombines TRBV18 with TRBJ2-1; 9 nucleotides match TRBD1. Germline V gene data show CDR1 as KGHSH and CDR2 as LQKENI. With V trimmed by 9 bases and J by 4 bases, 7 bases remained unmatched. CDR3 size: 14 residues. CDR3 nucleotides: TGTGCCAGTGGACAGGGGATGAATTACAATGAGCAGTTCTTC. Its protein product is CASGQGMNYNEQFF.

This chain uses TRBV7-8 with TRBJ2-7; the match to TRBD2 covers 9 bases. The CDR3 spans 15 residues. Germline-derived CDR1 and CDR2 are SGHVS and FQNEAQ. The J segment lost 6 bases and the V segment lost 5 bases, leaving 11 bases of the junction unmatched. CDR3 amino acids: CASSPRTSDLGEQYF. DNA of the CDR3: TGTGCCAGCAGCCCTCGGACTAGCGACCTAGGCGAGCAGTACTTC.

DNA of the CDR3: TGTGCCAGCAGCGCCGGGACACCTGTTGAGACTGAAGCTTTCTTT. Its protein product is CASSAGTPVETEAFF. This chain joins TRBV9 and TRBJ1-1; a weak D match, TRBD1 (6 bases). V was cut by 3 bases and J by 5 bases, with 17 bases left in between. CDR1 SGDLS and CDR2 YYNGEE come from the germline V gene. There are 15 residues in the CDR3.

As concerns this clone: This probably arose from a read error, given a far larger clone one base away. The chain is built from TRBV7-9 and TRBJ2-2; TRBD1 matches 7 bases. The CDR3 totals 14 residues. Germline V CDR1 and CDR2: SEHNR, FQNEAQ (reference sequence). V shed 4 bases and J 7 bases; nucleotides not matched to a gene: 6. The DNA for the CDR3 is TGTGCCAGCAGCTCAGAAGGGGGCATCGGGGAGCTGTTTTTT. Its translation: CASSSEGGIGELFF.

The chain carries TRBV25-1 and TRBJ2-1; 9 bases agree with TRBD1. CDR1 and CDR2 from the germline V gene are MGHDK and SYGVNS. The CDR3 is made up of 12 amino acids. The trim removed 8 bases at V and 4 bases at J, leaving 0 bases unmatched. CDR3 sequence: CASGTGYNEQFF. The CDR3 DNA sequence: TGTGCCAGCGGGACAGGGTACAATGAGCAGTTCTTC.

The chain joins TRBV5-7 to TRBJ1-2; TRBD1 is a possible D gene (6 bases). TRBV5-7 is recorded as an ORF, its role being uncertain. V was cut by 2 bases and J by 4 bases, with 9 bases left in between. The CDR3 is made up of 13 amino acids. Here the CDR3 reads CASSFLQGYGYTF. The CDR3 nucleotides are TGTGCCAGCAGCTTCTTACAGGGCTATGGCTACACCTTC.

J is TRBJ1-2 and V is TRBV5-4, with D perhaps TRBD1 (6 bases). The CDR3 consists of 13 residues. Germline V CDR1 and CDR2: SGHNT, YYREEE (reference sequence). V lost 3 bases, J lost 8 bases, and 14 bases lay in between. The CDR3 sequence is CASSSGARGGYTF. For the CDR3, the DNA is TGTGCCAGCAGCTCGGGGGCCCGGGGGGGCTACACCTTC.

The chain recombines TRBV7-9 with TRBJ1-2; D unclear. This CDR3 has 12 amino acids. The ends were cut back, 3 bases at V and 5 bases at J, with 7 bases in the middle. CDR1 and CDR2 (germline): SEHNR, FQNEAQ (reference sequence). Here the CDR3 reads CASSFREYGYTF. In nucleotides, the CDR3 is TGTGCCAGCAGCTTCAGAGAATATGGCTACACCTTC.